This T cell receptor beta chain was recovered during a study of shared clonotypes between healthy human individuals. Study at large: Serving as donors were two women and a few men, whose ages spanned 18 to 49.

The V gene's germline CDR1 is KGHSH and CDR2 LQKENI. The CDR3 is 15 amino acids. Between the trimmed V and J ends, which lost 3 bases and 1 base, there was a span of 10 bases. CD4+ cells were split into CD45RA+ naive and CD45RA-negative memory subsets. Whole-study results and caveats: The study found lower generation probabilities in non-shared clonotypes than in those shared by all four donors.

Assay runs were performed at deep level. Repertoires were generated with immunoSEQ multiplex PCR, while TCRdb's copy carries only in-frame clones and drops some. The top ten hold 0.36% of the sample, which has more than 1.2 million clones, just under 99% seen once. Of note for this clone: The antigen is not known. Different DNA sequences within this sample yield the same CDR3.

Material: naive CD4+ T cells sorted from blood. Noted subset: CD45RA+ positively selected. V and J are TRBV18 and TRBJ2-1; D is undetermined. The sequence came from a man younger than 45 in good health. CDR3 nucleotide sequence: TGTGCCAGCTCACCGCCCCGGAGTTCCTACAATGAGCAGTTCTTC. Its protein is CASSPPRSSYNEQFF. Full variable domain (remainder filled in from reference TRBV18 and TRBJ2-1): NAGVMQNPRHLVRRRGQEARLRCSPMKGHSHVYWYRQLPEEGLKFMVYLQKENIIDESGMPKERFSAEFPKEGPSILRIQQVVRGDSAAYFCASSPPRSSYNEQFFGPGTRLTVL.